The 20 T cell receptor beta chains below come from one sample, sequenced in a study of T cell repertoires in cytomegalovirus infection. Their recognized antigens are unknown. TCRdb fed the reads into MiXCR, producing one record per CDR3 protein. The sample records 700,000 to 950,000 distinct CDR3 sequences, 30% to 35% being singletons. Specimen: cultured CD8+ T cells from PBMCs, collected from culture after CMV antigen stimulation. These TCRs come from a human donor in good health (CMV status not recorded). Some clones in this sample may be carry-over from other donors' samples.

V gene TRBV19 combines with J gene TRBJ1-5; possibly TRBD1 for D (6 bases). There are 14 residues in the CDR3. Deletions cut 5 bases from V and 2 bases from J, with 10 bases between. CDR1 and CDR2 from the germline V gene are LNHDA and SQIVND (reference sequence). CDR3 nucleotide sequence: TGTGCCAGTAGTCAGGGGTTAGGCAATCAGCCCCAGCATTTT. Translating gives CASSQGLGNQPQHF.

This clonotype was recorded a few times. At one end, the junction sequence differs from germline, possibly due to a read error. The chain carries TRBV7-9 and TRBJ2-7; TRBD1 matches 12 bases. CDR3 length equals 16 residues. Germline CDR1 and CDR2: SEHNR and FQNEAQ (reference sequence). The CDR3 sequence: CASSQGTGGILGEQDF. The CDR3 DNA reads TGTGCCAGCAGCCAAGGGACAGGGGGCATTTTGGGGGAGCAGGACTTC.

For the CDR3, the DNA is TGTGCCAGCAGTTTATCGTCCCGACGGGTGAACACTGAAGCTTTCTTT. Translation gives CASSLSSRRVNTEAFF. This sequence joins TRBV12-3 or TRBV12-4 and TRBJ1-1, with D unresolved. V was cut by 2 bases and J by 0 bases, with 13 bases left in between. This CDR3 contains 16 residues.

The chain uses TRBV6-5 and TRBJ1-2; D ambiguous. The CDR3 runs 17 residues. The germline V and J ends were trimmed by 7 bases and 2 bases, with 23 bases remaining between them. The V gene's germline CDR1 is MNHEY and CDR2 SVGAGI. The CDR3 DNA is TGTGCCAGCACTATAAATCGGGAAAGGCTTTTCAACTATGGCTACACCTTC. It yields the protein CASTINRERLFNYGYTF.

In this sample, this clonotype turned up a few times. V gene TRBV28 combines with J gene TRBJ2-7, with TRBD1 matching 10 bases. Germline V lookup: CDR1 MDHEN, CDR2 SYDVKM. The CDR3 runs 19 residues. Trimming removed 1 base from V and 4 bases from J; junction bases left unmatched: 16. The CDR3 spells CASSLSIPLTRDRGYEQYV. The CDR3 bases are TGTGCCAGCAGTTTATCCATCCCCCTCACCCGGGACAGGGGATACGAGCAGTACGTC.

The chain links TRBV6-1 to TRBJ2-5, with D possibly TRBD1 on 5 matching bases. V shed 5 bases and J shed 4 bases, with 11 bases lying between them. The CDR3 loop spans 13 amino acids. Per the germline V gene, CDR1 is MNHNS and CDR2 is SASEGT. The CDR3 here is CASSQHRSETQYF. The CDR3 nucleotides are TGTGCCAGCAGTCAACACAGGTCAGAGACCCAGTACTTC.

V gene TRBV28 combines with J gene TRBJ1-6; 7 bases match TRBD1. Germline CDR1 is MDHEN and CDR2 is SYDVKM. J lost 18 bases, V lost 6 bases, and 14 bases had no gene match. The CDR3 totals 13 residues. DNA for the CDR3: TGTGCCAGCAGGTCCGGGACAGCCCGTGTTTACCACTTT. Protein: CASRSGTARVYHF.

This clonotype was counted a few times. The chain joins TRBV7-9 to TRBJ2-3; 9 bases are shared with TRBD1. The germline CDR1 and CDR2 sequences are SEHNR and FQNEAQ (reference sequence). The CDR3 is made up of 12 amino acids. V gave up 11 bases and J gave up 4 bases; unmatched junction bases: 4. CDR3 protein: CAGGQGSDTQYF. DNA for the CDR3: TGTGCCGGGGGACAGGGCTCAGATACGCAGTATTTT.

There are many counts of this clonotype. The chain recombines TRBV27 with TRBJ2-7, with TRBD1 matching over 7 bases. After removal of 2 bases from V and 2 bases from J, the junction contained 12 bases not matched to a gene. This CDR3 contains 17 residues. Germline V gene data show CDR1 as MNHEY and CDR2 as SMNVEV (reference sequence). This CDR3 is CASSLGLPGQPTYEQYV. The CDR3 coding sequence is TGTGCCAGCAGTTTAGGCCTACCGGGACAGCCAACCTACGAGCAGTACGTC.

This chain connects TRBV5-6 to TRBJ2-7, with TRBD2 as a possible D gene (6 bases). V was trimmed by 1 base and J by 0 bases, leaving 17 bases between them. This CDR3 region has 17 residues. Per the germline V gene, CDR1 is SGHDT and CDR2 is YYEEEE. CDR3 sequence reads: CASSLRFRGLSSYEQYF. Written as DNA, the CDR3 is TGTGCCAGCAGCTTGCGGTTTAGGGGACTGAGCTCCTACGAGCAGTACTTC.

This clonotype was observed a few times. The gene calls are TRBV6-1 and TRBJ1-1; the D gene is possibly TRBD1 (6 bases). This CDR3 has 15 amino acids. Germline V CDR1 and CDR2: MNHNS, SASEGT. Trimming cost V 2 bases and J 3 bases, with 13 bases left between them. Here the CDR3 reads CASSEWRGADTEAFF. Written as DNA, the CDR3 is TGTGCCAGCAGTGAATGGCGGGGGGCAGACACTGAAGCTTTCTTT.

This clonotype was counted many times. This CDR3 is CASSPPGQTYGYTF. CDR3 nucleotides: TGTGCCAGCTCACCACCTGGACAGACCTATGGCTACACCTTC. This chain links TRBV18 with TRBJ1-2; weak D call: TRBD1 (6 bases). Germline V gene sequence: CDR1 KGHSH, CDR2 LQKENI. CDR3 size: 14 residues. With 0 bases removed from V and 4 bases from J, the gap between germline ends came to 9 bases.

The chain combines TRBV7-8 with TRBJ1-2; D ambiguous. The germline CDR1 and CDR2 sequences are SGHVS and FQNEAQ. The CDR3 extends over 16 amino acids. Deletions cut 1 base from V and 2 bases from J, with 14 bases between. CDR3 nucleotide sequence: TGTGCCAGCAGCTTAGTGGAAAGCAGAATGAACTATGGCTACACCTTC. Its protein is CASSLVESRMNYGYTF.

CDR3 residues: CASSSLVGVVAGELFF. The CDR3 nucleotides are TGTGCCAGCAGTTCGCTTGTAGGGGTCGTCGCCGGGGAGCTGTTTTTT. This chain connects TRBV6-2 or TRBV6-3 to TRBJ2-2; perhaps TRBD1 as D (5 bases). V was clipped by 4 bases and J by 6 bases, with 18 bases between them. There are 16 residues in the CDR3. Germline CDR1 and CDR2: MNHEY and SVGEGT.

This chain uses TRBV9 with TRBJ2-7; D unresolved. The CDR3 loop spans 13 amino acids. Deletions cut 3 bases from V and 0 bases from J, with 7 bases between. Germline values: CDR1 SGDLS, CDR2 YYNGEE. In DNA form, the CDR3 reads TGTGCCAGCAGCGCGTCATCCTCCTACGAGCAGTACTTC. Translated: CASSASSSYEQYF.

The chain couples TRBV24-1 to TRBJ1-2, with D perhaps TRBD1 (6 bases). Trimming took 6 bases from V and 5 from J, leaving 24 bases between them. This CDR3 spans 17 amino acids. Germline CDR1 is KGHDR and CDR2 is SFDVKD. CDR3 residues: CATSYWDDRSGCYGYTF. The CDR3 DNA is TGTGCCACCAGTTACTGGGACGACAGGTCGGGTTGTTATGGCTACACCTTC.

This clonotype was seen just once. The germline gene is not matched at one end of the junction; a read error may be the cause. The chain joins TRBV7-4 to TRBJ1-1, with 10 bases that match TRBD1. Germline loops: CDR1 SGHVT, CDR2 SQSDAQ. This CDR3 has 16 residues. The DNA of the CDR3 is TGTGCCACCAGGTTTCCCGGGACAGGGGTAAACACTGAAGCTATCTTT. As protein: CATRFPGTGVNTEAIF.

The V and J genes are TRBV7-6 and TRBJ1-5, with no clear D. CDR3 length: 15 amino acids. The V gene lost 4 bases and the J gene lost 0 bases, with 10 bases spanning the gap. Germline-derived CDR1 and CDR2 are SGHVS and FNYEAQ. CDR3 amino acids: CASSSDTYSNQPQHF. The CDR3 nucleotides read TGTGCCAGCAGCTCAGACACTTATAGCAATCAGCCCCAGCATTTT.

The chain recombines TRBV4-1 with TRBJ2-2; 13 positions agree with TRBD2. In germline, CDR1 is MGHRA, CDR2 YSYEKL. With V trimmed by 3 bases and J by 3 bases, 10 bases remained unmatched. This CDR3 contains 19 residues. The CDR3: CASSQLARTSGGHTGELFF. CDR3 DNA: TGCGCCAGCAGCCAGCTGGCCAGGACTAGCGGGGGACACACCGGGGAGCTGTTTTTT.

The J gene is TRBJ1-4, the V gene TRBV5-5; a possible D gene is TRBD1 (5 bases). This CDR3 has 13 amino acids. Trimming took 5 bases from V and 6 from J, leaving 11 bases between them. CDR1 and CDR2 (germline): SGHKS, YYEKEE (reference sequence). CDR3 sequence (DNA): TGTGCCAGCAGTGGGGGAGAGGATGAAAAACTGTTTTTT. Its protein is CASSGGEDEKLFF.